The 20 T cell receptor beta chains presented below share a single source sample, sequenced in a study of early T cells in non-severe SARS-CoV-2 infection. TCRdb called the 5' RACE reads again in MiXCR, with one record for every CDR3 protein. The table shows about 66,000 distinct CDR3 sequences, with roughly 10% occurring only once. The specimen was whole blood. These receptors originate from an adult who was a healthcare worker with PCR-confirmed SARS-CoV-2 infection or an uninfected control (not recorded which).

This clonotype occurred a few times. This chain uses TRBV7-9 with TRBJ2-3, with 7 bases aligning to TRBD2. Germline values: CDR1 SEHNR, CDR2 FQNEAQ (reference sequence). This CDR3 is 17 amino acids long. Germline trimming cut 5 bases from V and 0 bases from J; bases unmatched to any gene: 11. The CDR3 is CASSRRVKAGSTDTQYF. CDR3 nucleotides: TGTGCCAGCAGCCGGCGAGTTAAAGCGGGAAGCACAGATACGCAGTATTTT. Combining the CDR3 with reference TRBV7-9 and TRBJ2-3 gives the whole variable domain DTGVSQNPRHKITKRGQNVTFRCDPISEHNRLYWYRQTLGQGPEFLTYFQNEAQLEKSRLLSDRFSAERPKGSFSTLEIQRTEQGDSAMYLCASSRRVKAGSTDTQYFGPGTRLTVL.

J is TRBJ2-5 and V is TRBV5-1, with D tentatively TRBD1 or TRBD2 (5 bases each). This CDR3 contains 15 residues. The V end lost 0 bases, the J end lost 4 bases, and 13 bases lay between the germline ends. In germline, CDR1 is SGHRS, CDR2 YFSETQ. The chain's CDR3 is CASSLAMGELETQYF. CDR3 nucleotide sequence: TGCGCCAGCAGCTTGGCCATGGGGGAGTTAGAGACCCAGTACTTC.

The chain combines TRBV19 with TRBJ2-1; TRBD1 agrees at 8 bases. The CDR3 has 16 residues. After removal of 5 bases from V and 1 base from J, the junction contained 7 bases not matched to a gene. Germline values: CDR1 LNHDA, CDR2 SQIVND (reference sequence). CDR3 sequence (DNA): TGTGCCAGTAGTTCTAATCGACAGGGGTCCTACAATGAGCAGTTCTTC. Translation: CASSSNRQGSYNEQFF.

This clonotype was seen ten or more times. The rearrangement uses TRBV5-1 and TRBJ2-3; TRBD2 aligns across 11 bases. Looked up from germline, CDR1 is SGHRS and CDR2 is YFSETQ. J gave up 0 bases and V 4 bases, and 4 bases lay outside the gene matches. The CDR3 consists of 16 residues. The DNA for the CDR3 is TGCGCCAGCAGCATAGGGACTAGCGGAAGCACAGATACGCAGTATTTT. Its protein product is CASSIGTSGSTDTQYF.

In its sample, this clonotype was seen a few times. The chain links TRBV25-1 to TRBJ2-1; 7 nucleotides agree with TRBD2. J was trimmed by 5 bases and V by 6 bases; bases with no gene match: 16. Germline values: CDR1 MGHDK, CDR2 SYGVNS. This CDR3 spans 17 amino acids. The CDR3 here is CASSPLAGWLADNEQFF. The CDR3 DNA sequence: TGTGCCAGCAGCCCGCTCGCGGGATGGCTAGCGGACAATGAGCAGTTCTTC.

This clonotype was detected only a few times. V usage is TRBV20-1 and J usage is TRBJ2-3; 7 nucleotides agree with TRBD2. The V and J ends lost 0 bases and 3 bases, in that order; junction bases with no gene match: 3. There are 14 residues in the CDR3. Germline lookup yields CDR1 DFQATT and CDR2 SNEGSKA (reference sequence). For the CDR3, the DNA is TGCAGTGCTAGAGATGGTAGCGGGACAGATACGCAGTATTTT. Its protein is CSARDGSGTDTQYF.

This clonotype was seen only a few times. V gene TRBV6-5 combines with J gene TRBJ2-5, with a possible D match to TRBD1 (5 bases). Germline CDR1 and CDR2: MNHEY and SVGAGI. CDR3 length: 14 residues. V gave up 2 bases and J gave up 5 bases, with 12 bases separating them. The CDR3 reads CASSYTIRQETQYF. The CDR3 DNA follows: TGTGCCAGCAGTTACACGATTCGACAGGAGACCCAGTACTTC.

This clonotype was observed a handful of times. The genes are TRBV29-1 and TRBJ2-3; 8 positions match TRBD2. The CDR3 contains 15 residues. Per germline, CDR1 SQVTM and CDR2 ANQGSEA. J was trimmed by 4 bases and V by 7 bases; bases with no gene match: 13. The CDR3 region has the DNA TGCAGCGCCTCAACGCCCCCGGGAGGGTCAGATACGCAGTATTTT. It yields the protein CSASTPPGGSDTQYF.

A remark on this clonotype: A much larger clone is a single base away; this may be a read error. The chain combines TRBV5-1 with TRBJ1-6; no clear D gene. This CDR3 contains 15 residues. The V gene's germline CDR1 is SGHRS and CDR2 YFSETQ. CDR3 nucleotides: TGCGCCAGCAGCCCGGGCGACACTCCGAATTTACCCCTCCACTTT. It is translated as CASSPGDTPNLPLHF.

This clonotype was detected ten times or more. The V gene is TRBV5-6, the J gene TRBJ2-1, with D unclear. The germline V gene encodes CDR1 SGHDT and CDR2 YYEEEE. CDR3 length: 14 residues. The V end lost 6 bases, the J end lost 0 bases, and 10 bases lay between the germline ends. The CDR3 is CASNRLNSYNEQFF. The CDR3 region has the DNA TGTGCCAGCAACCGACTGAACTCCTACAATGAGCAGTTCTTC.

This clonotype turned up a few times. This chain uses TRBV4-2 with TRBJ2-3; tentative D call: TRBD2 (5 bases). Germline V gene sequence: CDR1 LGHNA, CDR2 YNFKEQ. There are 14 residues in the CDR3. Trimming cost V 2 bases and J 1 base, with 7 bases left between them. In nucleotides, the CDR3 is TGTGCCAGCAGCCAATACGGGGGCACAGATACGCAGTATTTT. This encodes CASSQYGGTDTQYF.

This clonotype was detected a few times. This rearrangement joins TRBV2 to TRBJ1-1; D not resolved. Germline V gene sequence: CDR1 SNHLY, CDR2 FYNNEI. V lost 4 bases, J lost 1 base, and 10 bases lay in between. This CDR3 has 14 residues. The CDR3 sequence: CASSAISPNTEAFF. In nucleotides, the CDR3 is TGTGCCAGCAGTGCAATTAGCCCGAACACTGAAGCTTTCTTT.

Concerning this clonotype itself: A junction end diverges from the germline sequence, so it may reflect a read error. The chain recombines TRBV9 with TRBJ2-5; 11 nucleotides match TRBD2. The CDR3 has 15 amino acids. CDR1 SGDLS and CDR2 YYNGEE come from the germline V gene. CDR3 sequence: CTSSVIAGGGETQYF. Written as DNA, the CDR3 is TGTACCAGCAGCGTCATAGCGGGAGGGGGAGAGACCCAGTACTTC.

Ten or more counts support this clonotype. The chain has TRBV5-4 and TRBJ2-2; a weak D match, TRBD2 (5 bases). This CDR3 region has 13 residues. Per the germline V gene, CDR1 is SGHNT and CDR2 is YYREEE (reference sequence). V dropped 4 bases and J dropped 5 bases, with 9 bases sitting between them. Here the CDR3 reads CASSIRGTGELFF. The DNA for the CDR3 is TGTGCCAGCAGCATTCGGGGAACCGGGGAGCTGTTTTTT.

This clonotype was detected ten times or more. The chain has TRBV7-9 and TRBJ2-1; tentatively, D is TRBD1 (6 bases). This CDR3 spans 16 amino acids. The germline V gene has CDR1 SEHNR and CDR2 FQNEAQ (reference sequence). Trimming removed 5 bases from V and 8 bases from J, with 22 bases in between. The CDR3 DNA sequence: TGTGCCAGCAGCCCCCGAGGAGCGGTTGGGGGCTATGAGCAGTTCTTC. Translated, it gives CASSPRGAVGGYEQFF.

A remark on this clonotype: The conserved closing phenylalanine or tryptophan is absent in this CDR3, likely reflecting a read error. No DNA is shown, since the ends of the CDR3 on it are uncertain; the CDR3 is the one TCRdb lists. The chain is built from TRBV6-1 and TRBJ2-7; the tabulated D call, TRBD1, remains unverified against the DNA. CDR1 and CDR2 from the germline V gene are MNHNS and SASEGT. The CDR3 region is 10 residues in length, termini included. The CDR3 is CASSAPGARG.

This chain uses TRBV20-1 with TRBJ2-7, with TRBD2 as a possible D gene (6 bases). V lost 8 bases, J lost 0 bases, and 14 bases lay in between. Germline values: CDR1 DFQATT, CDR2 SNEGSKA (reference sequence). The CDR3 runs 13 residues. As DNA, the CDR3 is TGCAGTACTTCAGGGACTGTCTCCTACGAGCAGTACTTC. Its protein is CSTSGTVSYEQYF.

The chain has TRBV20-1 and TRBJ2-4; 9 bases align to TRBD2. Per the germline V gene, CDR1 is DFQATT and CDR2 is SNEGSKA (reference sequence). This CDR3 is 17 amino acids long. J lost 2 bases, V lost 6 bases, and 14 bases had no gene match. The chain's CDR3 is CSAQRVAGVVTKNIQYF. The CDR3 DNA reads TGCAGTGCGCAGCGGGTAGCGGGAGTGGTAACCAAAAACATTCAGTACTTC.

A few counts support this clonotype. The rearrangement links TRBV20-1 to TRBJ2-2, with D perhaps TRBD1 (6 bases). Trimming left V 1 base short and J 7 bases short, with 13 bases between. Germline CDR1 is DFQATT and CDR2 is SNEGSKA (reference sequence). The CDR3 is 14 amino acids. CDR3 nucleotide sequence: TGCAGTGCTAGAGTATTGGGGGCTGGCGGGGAGCTGTTTTTT. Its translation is CSARVLGAGGELFF.

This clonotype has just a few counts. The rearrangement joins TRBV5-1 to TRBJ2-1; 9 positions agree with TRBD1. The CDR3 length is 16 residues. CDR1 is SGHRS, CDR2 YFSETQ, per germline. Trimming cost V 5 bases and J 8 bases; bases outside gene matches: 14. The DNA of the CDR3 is TGCGCCAGCAGGTGGCCCGGGACAGGGATTAACTATGAGCAGTTCTTC. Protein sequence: CASRWPGTGINYEQFF.